The clone carrying this T cell receptor (beta chain) is a singleton in its sample. Its antigen is currently unknown. At one end, the junction sequence differs from germline, possibly due to a read error. The CDR3 runs to 12 residues. Germline CDR1 is SGHAT and CDR2 is FQNNGV. The sample is drawn from a study of shared clonotypes between healthy human individuals. Study results and limitations: Across several donors, naive CD4 shared roughly 5.2%, naive CD8 around 3.5%, memory CD4 roughly 2.3%, memory CD8 0.4%.

Study processing details: Because ImmunoSEQ provided only junction sequences with no quality scores, the filtering differed. Method: immunoSEQ multiplex PCR; TCRdb's copy keeps in-frame clones and lacks some. V and J calls and clone size are given by that table; D and trimming were obtained from the DNA. The sample records millions of clones, 95% being singletons. Specimen: naive CD4+ T cells sorted from blood. Subset meaning: CD45RA+ positively selected. The TCR sequence derives from a man between 18 and 29 years old in good health. This chain uses TRBV11-2 with TRBJ2-7; 8 positions match TRBD1. The CDR3 reads CASSKRQGSLTF. The CDR3 DNA reads as TGTGCCAGCAGCAAAAGACAGGGGAGCCTCACCTTC.